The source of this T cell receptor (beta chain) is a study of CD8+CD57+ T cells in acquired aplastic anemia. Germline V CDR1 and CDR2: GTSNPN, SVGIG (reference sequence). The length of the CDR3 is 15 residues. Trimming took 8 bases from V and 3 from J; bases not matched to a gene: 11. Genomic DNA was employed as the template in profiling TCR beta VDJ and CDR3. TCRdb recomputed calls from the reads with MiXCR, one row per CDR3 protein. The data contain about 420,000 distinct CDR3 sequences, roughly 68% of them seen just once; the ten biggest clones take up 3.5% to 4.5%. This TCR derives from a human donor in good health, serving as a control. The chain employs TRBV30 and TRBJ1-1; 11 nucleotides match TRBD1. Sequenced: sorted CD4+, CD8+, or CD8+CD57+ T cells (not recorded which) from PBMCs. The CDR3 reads CARTGGASWDTEAFF. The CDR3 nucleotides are TGTGCCAGGACAGGGGGCGCAAGTTGGGACACTGAAGCTTTCTTT.